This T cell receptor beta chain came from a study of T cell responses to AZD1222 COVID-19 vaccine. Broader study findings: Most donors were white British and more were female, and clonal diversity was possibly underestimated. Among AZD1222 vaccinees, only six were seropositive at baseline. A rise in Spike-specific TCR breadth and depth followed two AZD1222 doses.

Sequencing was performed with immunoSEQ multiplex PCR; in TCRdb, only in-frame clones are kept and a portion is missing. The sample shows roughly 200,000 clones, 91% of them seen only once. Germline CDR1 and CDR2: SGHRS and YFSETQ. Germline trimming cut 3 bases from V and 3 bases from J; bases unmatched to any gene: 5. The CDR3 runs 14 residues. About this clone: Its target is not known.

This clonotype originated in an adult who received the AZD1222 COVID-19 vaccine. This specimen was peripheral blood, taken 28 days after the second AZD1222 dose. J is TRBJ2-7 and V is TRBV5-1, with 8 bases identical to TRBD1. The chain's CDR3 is CASSYGTGRYEQYF. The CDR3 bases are TGCGCCAGCAGCTACGGGACAGGACGCTACGAGCAGTACTTC.